This T cell receptor (beta chain) was profiled in a study of metastatic and nonmetastatic thyroid tumors. As for the study in general: Blood and tumor or nodule tissue repertoires from malignant and benign thyroid patients were compared.

Per the original data handling: In papillary thyroid cancer, a distant-metastasis classifier was built using CDR3 differences across clinicopathological groups. TCRdb ran MiXCR on the PCR reads. In this record, the V and J calls reflect TCRdb's handling and not the investigators' own analysis. The data contain about 24,000 clones, around an eighth of them seen just once; the ten biggest clones take up over 11%. This clone appeared many times. What it binds is not known. The sample carries other DNA sequences with the same CDR3. No treatment had been given to any patient before thyroid surgery. The CDR3 length is 15 residues. Germline V gives CDR1 MDHEN, CDR2 SYDVKM. V lost 6 bases, J lost 2 bases, and 14 bases lay in between. Overall study results and limits: TCR beta diversity was reportedly significantly higher in malignant thyroid tumors than benign nodules, in blood and tumor.

The V call is TRBV28, the J call TRBJ1-5; D is uncertain. Sequencing was performed on blood. This receptor was identified in a female donor with papillary thyroid cancer or a benign thyroid nodule (not recorded which). Some clones in this sample may be carry-over from other donors' samples. CDR3 sequence: CASSPPGGRNQPQHF. In DNA form, the CDR3 reads TGTGCCAGCAGCCCCCCTGGCGGACGCAATCAGCCCCAGCATTTT.